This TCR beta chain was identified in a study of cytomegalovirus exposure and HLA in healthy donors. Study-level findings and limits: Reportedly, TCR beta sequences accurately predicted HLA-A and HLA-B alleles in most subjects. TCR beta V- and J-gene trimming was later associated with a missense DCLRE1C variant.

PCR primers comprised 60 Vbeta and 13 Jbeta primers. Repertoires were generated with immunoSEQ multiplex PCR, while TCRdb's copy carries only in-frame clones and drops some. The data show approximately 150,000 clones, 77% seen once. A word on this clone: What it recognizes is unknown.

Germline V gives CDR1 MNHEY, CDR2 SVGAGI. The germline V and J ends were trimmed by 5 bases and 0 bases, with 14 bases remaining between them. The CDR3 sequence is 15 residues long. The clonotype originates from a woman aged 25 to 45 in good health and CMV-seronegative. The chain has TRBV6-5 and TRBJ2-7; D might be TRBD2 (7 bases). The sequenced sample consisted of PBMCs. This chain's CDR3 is CASSPRGGGSYEQYF. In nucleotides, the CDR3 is TGTGCCAGCAGTCCACGGGGAGGGGGCTCCTACGAGCAGTACTTC.